This T cell receptor (beta chain) stems from a study of T cells after yellow fever vaccination. Study conclusions and caveats: Clonotypes shared by both compartments, CD4 and CD8, made up a small share. The bulk population could contribute abundant contaminating clonotypes to FACS-sorted repertoires. Clones that expanded after primary vaccination mostly reappeared after the booster (over 95% CD4, around 87% CD8).

Generation of TCR cDNA used 5'RACE template switching (which added a universal primer site and UMIs). One entry per CDR3 protein, called by TCRdb with MiXCR from the 5' RACE reads. Of 450,000 to 550,000 distinct CDR3 sequences in the sample, under 25% are singletons; the top ten hold more than 13%. With regard to this clonotype: Its antigen is not known.

Sequenced here: PBMCs, sampled 15 days after the yellow fever booster vaccination. This receptor was obtained from a man aged 25-45 years who received the YFV17D yellow fever vaccine.

CDR3 in DNA: TGTGCCAGTAGTATGTTACGGGGCTCCTACAATGAGCAGTTCTTC. This sequence encodes CASSMLRGSYNEQFF. V and J are TRBV19 and TRBJ2-1; a weak D match, TRBD2 (5 bases). The V gene lost 3 bases and the J gene lost 0 bases, with 9 bases spanning the gap. The germline CDR1 and CDR2 sequences are LNHDA and SQIVND (reference sequence). The CDR3 runs 15 residues.